These T cell receptor beta chains were read from a single sample in a study of metastatic and nonmetastatic thyroid tumors. TCRdb re-called clones via MiXCR from the PCR reads. Here the sample spans just over 70,000 clones, roughly 18% being singletons. The sample taken for sequencing was blood. The source of these receptors is a female donor with papillary thyroid cancer or a benign thyroid nodule (not recorded which). Some clones in this sample may be carry-over from other donors' samples. CDR3s include the opening cysteine and the closing phenylalanine or tryptophan. A D gene is named only where the DNA matches it firmly. The size entry is marked missing in some rows and otherwise reads once, few, many or a size class.

V	D	size	J	CDR3	DNA
TRBV6-1	TRBD1	many	TRBJ1-3	CASTERTGGIAGNTIYF	TGTGCCAGCACCGAAAGGACAGGGGGAATAGCTGGAAACACCATATATTTT
TRBV7-9	TRBD2	many	TRBJ2-7	CASSPGTSGSYEQYF	TGTGCCAGCAGCCCCGGGACTAGCGGTAGCTACGAGCAGTACTTC
TRBV28	.	many	TRBJ1-1	CASSSVLNTEAFF	TGTGCCAGCAGTTCAGTGCTGAACACTGAAGCTTTCTTT
TRBV19	.	many	TRBJ1-5	CASSIGSYSNQPQHF	TGTGCCAGTAGTATTGGGTCTTATAGCAATCAGCCCCAGCATTTT
TRBV20-1	TRBD1	.	TRBJ1-2	CSAEGYGQGSSYGYTF	TGCAGTGCGGAGGGTTACGGACAGGGGAGTAGTTATGGCTACACCTTC
TRBV29-1	.	many	TRBJ2-7	CSVEGQGKPYEQYF	TGCAGCGTTGAAGGGCAGGGAAAACCCTACGAGCAGTACTTC
TRBV12-3/TRBV12-4	.	.	TRBJ2-7	CACSLSGTEQYF	TGTGCCTGCAGTTTATCGGGTACCGAGCAGTACTTC
TRBV20-1	.	once	TRBJ1-5	CSARGPMGAEQPQHF	TGCAGTGCTAGAGGGCCTATGGGGGCAGAACAGCCCCAGCATTTT
TRBV5-1	TRBD2	.	TRBJ2-3	CARPELAGHTDTQYF	TGCGCCAGACCGGAACTAGCGGGACACACAGATACGCAGTATTTT
TRBV5-1	TRBD2	.	TRBJ2-1	CASSVGTSRNEQFF	TGCGCCAGCAGCGTCGGGACTAGCCGTAATGAGCAGTTCTTC
TRBV24-1	.	many	TRBJ2-1	CATSDPGTSDEQFF	TGTGCCACCAGTGATCCCGGGACATCGGATGAGCAGTTCTTC
TRBV27	TRBD1	many	TRBJ2-5	CASRRGQSQETQYF	TGTGCCAGCAGACGGGGACAGAGCCAAGAGACCCAGTACTTC
TRBV2	.	few	TRBJ1-5	CASSEINSSDQPKHF	TGTGCCAGCAGTGAGATTAACAGCAGCGATCAGCCCAAGCATTTT
TRBV6-1	TRBD2	.	TRBJ2-5	CASSNLGLAGVETQYF	TGTGCCAGCAGTAACCTCGGACTAGCGGGAGTCGAGACCCAGTACTTC
TRBV19	.	.	TRBJ1-2	CASSIGKTGYGYTF	TGTGCCAGTAGTATAGGAAAGACGGGTTATGGCTACACCTTC
TRBV18	.	few	TRBJ2-2	CASSSGPGDTGELFF	TGTGCCAGCTCATCGGGCCCGGGGGACACCGGGGAGCTGTTTTTT
TRBV5-1	TRBD1	many	TRBJ2-5	CASSFQGEETQYF	TGCGCCAGCAGTTTTCAGGGGGAAGAGACCCAGTACTTC
TRBV20-1	TRBD1	many	TRBJ2-6	CSAFPGQGLSDGANVLTF	TGCAGTGCGTTTCCGGGACAGGGACTCAGTGATGGGGCCAACGTCCTGACTTTC
TRBV20-1	.	.	TRBJ2-7	CSARVTRSYEQYF	TGCAGTGCTCGGGTGACAAGATCCTACGAGCAGTACTTC
TRBV6-1	.	.	TRBJ1-5	CASSPTYSNQPQHF	TGTGCCAGCAGTCCTACCTATAGCAATCAGCCCCAGCATTTT
TRBV11-2	TRBD1	once	TRBJ1-3	CASSERPGQGSGNTIYF	TGTGCCAGCAGCGAACGACCGGGACAGGGCTCTGGAAACACCATATATTTT
TRBV5-6	.	.	TRBJ2-3	CASTSGLRTDTQYF	TGTGCCAGCACCTCAGGACTCCGCACAGATACGCAGTATTTT
TRBV7-9	.	.	TRBJ1-2	CASSSDYYGYTF	TGTGCCAGCAGCAGCGACTACTATGGCTACACCTTC
TRBV18	.	many	TRBJ2-5	CASSPGETQYF	TGTGCCAGCTCACCTGGGGAGACCCAGTACTTC
TRBV4-2	.	many	TRBJ1-3	CASSQERGPFGGNTIYF	TGTGCCAGCAGCCAAGAAAGAGGGCCCTTCGGTGGAAACACCATATATTTT
TRBV6-6	TRBD2	many	TRBJ2-3	CASSYSGLAGTDTQYF	TGTGCCAGCAGTTACTCGGGACTAGCGGGAACAGATACGCAGTATTTT
TRBV12-3/TRBV12-4	TRBD1	many	TRBJ2-5	CASSMPGQQETQYF	TGTGCCAGCAGCATGCCGGGACAGCAAGAGACCCAGTACTTC
TRBV11-3	TRBD2	.	TRBJ2-7	CASSRRDYTYEQYF	TGTGCCAGCAGCCGAAGGGACTACACCTACGAGCAGTACTTC